The sequence of this TCR beta chain was determined in a study of technical replicates of blood from a few donors. The table lists this clone with a count of one. The protocol was immunoSEQ multiplex PCR, while the TCRdb copy is restricted to in-frame clones and leaves out a portion. This table has under 100,000 clones, 95% to 97% appearing once. CDR1 and CDR2 (germline): LNHDA, SQIVND (reference sequence). This CDR3 region has 17 residues. Trimming cost V 2 bases and J 4 bases; bases outside gene matches: 12. The sequencing input was T cells isolated from PBMCs. The TCR comes from a human donor in good health. The chain carries TRBV19 and TRBJ2-3; 7 bases are a match to TRBD2. In nucleotides, the CDR3 is TGTGCCAGTAGTATATCCCAGGGACTAACGGGAGCAGATACGCAGTATTTT. It specifies CASSISQGLTGADTQYF.